The source of this TCR beta chain is a study of T cell responses to AZD1222 COVID-19 vaccine. The repertoire was sequenced with immunoSEQ multiplex PCR; TCRdb's copy has only in-frame clones and lacks some. The data contain over 75,000 clones, roughly nine tenths of them singletons. The clonotype originates from an adult in good health. Sequenced material: peripheral blood, taken on day 0 of AZD1222 vaccination.

CDR3 amino acids: CASSLNGPLHF. In DNA, the CDR3 is TGTGCCAGCAGTTTGAACGGACCCCTCCACTTT. This rearrangement joins TRBV27 to TRBJ1-6; no clear D gene. There are 11 residues in the CDR3. Trimming took 3 bases from V and 12 from J, leaving 6 bases between them. Germline CDR1 and CDR2: MNHEY and SMNVEV (reference sequence).